The following is a T cell receptor beta chain sequence with its context. Its antigen is not identified. The data are from a study of T cells after yellow fever vaccination. The study, taken as a whole, reports: A small share of clonotypes appeared in both CD4 and CD8 compartments.

The study made its TCR cDNA through 5'RACE template switching. That step introduced a universal primer site along with UMIs. A single record per CDR3 protein comes from TCRdb applying MiXCR to the 5' RACE reads. Among approximately 180,000 distinct CDR3 sequences listed, about 6.2% were seen once. Germline V lookup: CDR1 SGHNT, CDR2 YYREEE (reference sequence). The CDR3 runs 13 residues. Trimming shortened V by 5 bases and J by 0 bases, and 9 bases separated the two germline ends. The genes are TRBV5-4 and TRBJ2-7; D may be TRBD1 (5 bases). This sequence was found in a man aged 18 to 30 who received the YFV17D yellow fever vaccine. The specimen was CD4+ T cells sorted from PBMCs, collected on the day of the first yellow fever vaccination. The CDR3 DNA reads as TGTGCCAGCAGGCGACAGAACTCCTACGAGCAGTACGTC. Protein: CASRRQNSYEQYV.